The rows below give T cell receptor beta chains drawn from one sample of a study of graft-versus-host responses after intestinal transplantation. Sequencing used immunoSEQ multiplex PCR; TCRdb keeps in-frame clones, though not all of them. Of 25,000 to 30,000 clones in the sample, about 95% were seen once. This specimen was PBMCs, taken approximately 32 days after intestinal transplant. The receptors were sampled from a human patient who received an intestinal transplant, so some T cells may come from the graft donor. Both conserved end residues are part of each CDR3. A D gene is named only where the DNA matches it firmly. Expanded clones get a size class; other rows say once, few or many, or leave the size out.

TRBV18	NA	16	TRBJ2-2	TRBD1	CASSMLGTDNTGELFF	TGTGCCAGCTCAATGCTTGGGACAGATAACACCGGGGAGCTGTTTTTT
TRBV5-3	NA	14	TRBJ1-6	NA	CARSYGEVSSPLHF	TGTGCCAGAAGCTACGGAGAGGTCAGCTCACCCCTCCACTTT
TRBV11-2	NA	14	TRBJ2-3	NA	CASSLEMKADTQYF	TGTGCCAGCAGCTTAGAAATGAAGGCAGATACGCAGTATTTT
TRBV19	NA	15	TRBJ1-6	TRBD1	CASSTGTGEGSPLHF	TGTGCCAGTAGTACCGGTACAGGGGAAGGTTCACCCCTCCACTTT
TRBV11-2	NA	13	TRBJ2-1	TRBD2	CASSLAGRVEQFF	TGTGCCAGCAGCTTGGCAGGGAGGGTGGAGCAGTTCTTC
TRBV7-9	once	19	TRBJ2-6	NA	CASSPLSSYSSSGANVLTF	TGTGCCAGCAGCCCGCTTTCATCGTATTCCAGCTCTGGGGCCAACGTCCTGACTTTC
TRBV7-9	NA	15	TRBJ1-2	NA	CASSLQQGIYGGYTF	TGTGCCAGCAGCTTACAGCAGGGGATATATGGGGGCTACACCTTC
TRBV29-1	once	11	TRBJ1-2	NA	CSATGINGYTF	TGCAGCGCTACAGGGATAAATGGCTACACCTTC
TRBV4-3	NA	13	TRBJ1-2	TRBD1	CASSPTGADGYTF	TGCGCCAGCAGCCCGACAGGGGCTGATGGCTACACCTTC
TRBV7-9	NA	14	TRBJ1-1	TRBD1	CASSPRDRYTEAFF	TGTGCCAGCAGCCCCCGGGACAGGTACACTGAAGCTTTCTTT
TRBV6-7	once	23	TRBJ1-5	NA	CASSYSSFSRRTARDYSNQPQHF	TGTGCCAGCAGTTACTCTTCTTTTTCACGAAGGACAGCGAGGGACTATAGCAATCAGCCCCAGCATTTT
TRBV4-2	NA	16	TRBJ2-1	TRBD2	CASSQDLGLANNEQFF	TGTGCCAGCAGCCAAGACCTAGGACTAGCCAACAATGAGCAGTTCTTC
TRBV27	NA	13	TRBJ2-7	TRBD2	CASALAGVYEQYF	TGTGCCAGCGCACTAGCGGGAGTCTACGAGCAGTACTTC
TRBV2	NA	14	TRBJ2-1	TRBD2	CASTRLADNNEQFF	TGTGCCAGCACTCGGCTAGCGGACAACAATGAGCAGTTCTTC
TRBV7-2	NA	17	TRBJ2-1	TRBD1	CASSLVGPGQAGNEQFF	TGTGCCAGCAGCTTAGTCGGTCCGGGACAGGCAGGTAATGAGCAGTTCTTC
TRBV11-2	NA	15	TRBJ2-7	TRBD2	CASSFRLAGAYEQYF	TGTGCCAGCAGCTTCCGACTAGCGGGAGCCTACGAGCAGTACTTC
TRBV15	NA	15	TRBJ1-6	NA	CATSRAGPLNSPLHF	TGTGCCACCAGCAGAGCCGGGCCACTGAATTCACCCCTCCACTTT
TRBV9	NA	16	TRBJ2-1	TRBD2	CASSLQREGSYNEQFF	TGTGCCAGCAGCTTACAGCGGGAGGGCTCCTACAATGAGCAGTTCTTC
TRBV4-1	NA	12	TRBJ2-7	NA	CASSQDYYEQYF	TGCGCCAGCAGCCAAGATTACTACGAGCAGTACTTC
TRBV7-9	NA	14	TRBJ2-3	NA	CASSLVAETDTQYF	TGTGCCAGCAGCTTGGTGGCGGAGACAGATACGCAGTATTTT
TRBV2	NA	14	TRBJ2-1	NA	CASLLEPSYNEQFF	TGTGCCAGCCTACTAGAACCCTCCTACAATGAGCAGTTCTTC
TRBV28	NA	17	TRBJ1-5	TRBD1	CASRLRYKGGPNQPQHF	TGTGCCAGCAGATTACGGTATAAAGGGGGCCCTAATCAGCCCCAGCATTTT
TRBV28	NA	11	TRBJ2-7	NA	CASSTDYEQYF	TGTGCCAGCAGTACAGATTACGAGCAGTACTTC
TRBV5-1	few	12	TRBJ2-2	NA	CASSFGNGELFF	TGCGCCAGCAGCTTCGGGAACGGGGAGCTGTTTTTT
TRBV6-1	NA	16	TRBJ1-1	NA	CASSEAWGQLNTEAFF	TGTGCCAGCAGTGAAGCCTGGGGGCAATTGAACACTGAAGCTTTCTTT
TRBV7-2	NA	17	TRBJ2-5	TRBD2	CASSPYWTSGVKETQYF	TGTGCCAGCAGCCCCTACTGGACTAGCGGGGTAAAAGAGACCCAGTACTTC
TRBV5-6	NA	14	TRBJ2-1	NA	CASSSDWIYNEQFF	TGTGCCAGCAGCTCCGACTGGATATACAATGAGCAGTTCTTC
TRBV6-5	NA	13	TRBJ2-5	NA	CASSDESLGTQYF	TGTGCCAGCAGTGATGAGTCGTTGGGGACCCAGTACTTC
TRBV18	NA	14	TRBJ1-1	NA	CASSPSSGYTEAFF	TGTGCCAGCTCACCAAGTAGCGGGTACACTGAAGCTTTCTTT
TRBV7-9	NA	13	TRBJ1-2	NA	CASSLSGDFGYTF	TGTGCCAGCAGCCTAAGCGGGGACTTTGGCTACACCTTC
TRBV10-3	NA	15	TRBJ1-1	TRBD1	CAISTGQGLSTEAFF	TGTGCCATCAGTACAGGACAGGGTTTGAGCACTGAAGCTTTCTTT
TRBV4-3	NA	13	TRBJ2-1	NA	CASSWGSYNEQFF	TGCGCCAGCTCCTGGGGCTCCTACAATGAGCAGTTCTTC
TRBV7-9	NA	11	TRBJ2-3	NA	CASSLDARVYF	TGTGCCAGCAGCTTAGACGCTCGTGTGTATTTT
TRBV4-2	once	13	TRBJ2-7	NA	CASSPGGNTLAYF	TGTGCCAGCAGCCCAGGGGGGAACACTCTGGCGTACTTC
TRBV29-1	NA	15	TRBJ2-1	TRBD2	CSVEEGHPGRAEQFF	TGCAGCGTTGAAGAGGGGCACCCCGGGAGGGCTGAGCAGTTCTTC
TRBV29-1	NA	11	TRBJ2-2	NA	CSVSYTGELFF	TGCAGCGTGTCCTACACCGGGGAGCTGTTTTTT
TRBV6-5	NA	16	TRBJ2-3	NA	CASSYGRAVSTDTQYF	TGTGCCAGCAGTTATGGTCGAGCGGTGAGCACAGATACGCAGTATTTT
TRBV5-6	NA	13	TRBJ2-2	NA	CASSLGGTGELFF	TGTGCCAGCAGCTTGGGGGGCACCGGGGAGCTGTTTTTT
TRBV4-1	NA	13	TRBJ1-2	NA	CASSQAGDYGYTF	TGCGCCAGCAGCCAAGCAGGAGACTATGGCTACACCTTC
TRBV27	NA	13	TRBJ2-1	NA	CASRRPNYNEQFF	TGTGCCAGCAGGCGTCCCAACTACAATGAGCAGTTCTTC
TRBV6-5	NA	13	TRBJ1-5	NA	CASSPTINQPQHF	TGTGCCAGCAGCCCAACGATAAATCAGCCCCAGCATTTT
TRBV7-6	NA	16	TRBJ2-2	NA	CASSIGRGLNTGELFF	TGTGCCAGCAGCATCGGGCGGGGGCTCAACACCGGGGAGCTGTTTTTT
TRBV19	NA	14	TRBJ2-1	TRBD1	CASSLTYRGNEQFF	TGTGCCAGTAGTTTAACTTACAGGGGCAATGAGCAGTTCTTC
TRBV7-9	NA	14	TRBJ1-4	NA	CASSVSQPNEKLFF	TGTGCCAGCAGCGTAAGCCAGCCTAATGAAAAACTGTTTTTT
TRBV18	NA	15	TRBJ1-5	NA	CASSPPGHSNQPQHF	TGTGCCAGCTCACCACCGGGTCATAGCAATCAGCCCCAGCATTTT
TRBV11-2	NA	13	TRBJ2-7	NA	CASSSPKQGEQYF	TGTGCCAGCAGCTCGCCTAAGCAGGGGGAGCAGTACTTC
TRBV6-5	NA	16	TRBJ1-2	TRBD1	CASSYRQGPANYGYTF	TGTGCCAGCAGTTACCGACAGGGCCCCGCTAACTATGGCTACACCTTC